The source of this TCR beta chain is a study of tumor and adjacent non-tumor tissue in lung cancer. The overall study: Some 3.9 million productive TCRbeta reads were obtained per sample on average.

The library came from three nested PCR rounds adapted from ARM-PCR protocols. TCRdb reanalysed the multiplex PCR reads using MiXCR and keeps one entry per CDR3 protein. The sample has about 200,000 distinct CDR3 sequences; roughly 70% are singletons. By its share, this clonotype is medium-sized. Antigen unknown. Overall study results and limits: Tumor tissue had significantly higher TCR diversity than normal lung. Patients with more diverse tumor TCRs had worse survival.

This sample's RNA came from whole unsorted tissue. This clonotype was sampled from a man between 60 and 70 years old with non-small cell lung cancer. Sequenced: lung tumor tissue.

CDR3 amino acids: CATQRGRDPQHF. The CDR3 DNA reads as TGTGCCACTCAGAGGGGGCGAGATCCCCAGCATTTT. The rearrangement uses TRBV6-2 or TRBV6-3 and TRBJ1-5; 7 bases fit TRBD1. The CDR3 sequence is 12 residues long. Germline assignment: CDR1 MNHEY and CDR2 SVGEGT. V was pared by 10 bases and J by 10 bases, with 10 bases of the junction left unmatched.